This T cell receptor beta chain is from a study of cytomegalovirus exposure and HLA in healthy donors. Regarding the study as a whole: Analysis performed later showed TCR beta chains linked to HLA being more clonally expanded than equally common others. Association of roughly 17,000 TCR beta sequences with HLA alleles was found at 0.05 false discovery rate in a later analysis. As a later analysis showed, several of the most significant clusters appeared to be linked to common viral pathogens.

In the PCR, 60 Vbeta and 13 Jbeta primers were used. Sequenced by immunoSEQ multiplex PCR; TCRdb stores in-frame clones only, minus some. The sample lists about 150,000 clones, roughly 78% occurring once. A note on this clone: What it recognizes is unknown.

CDR1 is GTSNPN and CDR2 is SVGIG in the germline V gene (reference sequence). Deletions cut 0 bases from V and 4 bases from J, with 13 bases between. The CDR3 is made up of 15 amino acids. The sequence was obtained from a man aged 30 to 45 in good health. The genes are TRBV30 and TRBJ1-5; D is ambiguous. Sequencing was performed on PBMCs. CDR3 sequence: CAWSVSHPGNQPQHF. The CDR3, as DNA: TGTGCCTGGAGTGTATCCCACCCGGGAAATCAGCCCCAGCATTTT.